This T cell receptor (beta chain) was sequenced during a study of blood T cells in healthy people across ages. Study-wide context: With template switching, about one barcoded beta molecule was captured per two T cells.

For the second PCR, which ran for 7 to 11 cycles, a sample-barcoded 5' primer and a J-beta primer mix were used. MiXCR, run by TCRdb on the 5' RACE reads, gives a single entry per CDR3 protein. The sample lists roughly 860,000 distinct CDR3 sequences, approximately 65% occurring once. V lost 1 base, J lost 2 bases, and 17 bases lay in between. Germline loops: CDR1 KGHDR, CDR2 SFDVKD. The CDR3 spans 18 residues. What was sequenced was blood. This TCR derives from a man between 25 and 39 years old in good health. The chain carries TRBV24-1 and TRBJ2-1, with no clear D. CDR3 nucleotides: TGTGCCACCAGTGATTTCTCAGACGGGTCGGGTGCCTACAATGAGCAGTTCTTC. Amino acids: CATSDFSDGSGAYNEQFF.